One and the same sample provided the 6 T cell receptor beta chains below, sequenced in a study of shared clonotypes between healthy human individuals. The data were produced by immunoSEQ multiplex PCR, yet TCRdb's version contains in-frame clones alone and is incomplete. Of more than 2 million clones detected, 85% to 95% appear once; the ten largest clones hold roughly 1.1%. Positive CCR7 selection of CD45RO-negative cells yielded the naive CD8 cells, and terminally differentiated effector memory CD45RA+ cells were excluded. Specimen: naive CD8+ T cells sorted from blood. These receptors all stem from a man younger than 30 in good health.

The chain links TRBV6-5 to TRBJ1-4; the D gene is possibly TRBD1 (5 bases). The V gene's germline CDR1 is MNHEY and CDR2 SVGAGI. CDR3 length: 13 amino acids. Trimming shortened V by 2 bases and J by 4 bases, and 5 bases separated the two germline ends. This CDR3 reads CASSYGGNEKLFF. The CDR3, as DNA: TGTGCCAGCAGTTACGGGGGTAATGAAAAACTGTTTTTT.

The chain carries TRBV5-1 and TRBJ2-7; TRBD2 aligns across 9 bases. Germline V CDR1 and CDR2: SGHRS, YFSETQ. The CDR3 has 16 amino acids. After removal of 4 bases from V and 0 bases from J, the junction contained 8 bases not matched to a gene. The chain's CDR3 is CASSLLASGDSYEQYF. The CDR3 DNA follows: TGCGCCAGCAGCCTACTGGCTAGCGGGGACTCCTACGAGCAGTACTTC.

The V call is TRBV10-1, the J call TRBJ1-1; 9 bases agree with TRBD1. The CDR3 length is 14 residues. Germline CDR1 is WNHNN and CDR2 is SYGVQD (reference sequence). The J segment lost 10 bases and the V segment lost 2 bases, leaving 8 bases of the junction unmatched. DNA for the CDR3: TGCGCCAGCAGTGAGAGCCTACAGGGGGCTTCAGCTTTCTTT. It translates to CASSESLQGASAFF.

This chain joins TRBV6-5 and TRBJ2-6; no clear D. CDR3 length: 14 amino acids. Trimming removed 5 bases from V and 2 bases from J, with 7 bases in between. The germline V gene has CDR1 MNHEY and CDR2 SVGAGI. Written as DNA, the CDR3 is TGTGCCAGCAGTCATTTAACTGGGGCCAACGTCCTGACTTTC. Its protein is CASSHLTGANVLTF.

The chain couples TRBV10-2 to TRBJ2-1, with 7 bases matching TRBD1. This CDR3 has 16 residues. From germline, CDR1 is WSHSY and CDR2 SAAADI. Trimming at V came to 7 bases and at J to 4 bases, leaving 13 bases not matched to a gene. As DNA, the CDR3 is TGCGCCAGCACTATGGGACAGCCTTTTGGGTACAATGAGCAGTTCTTC. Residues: CASTMGQPFGYNEQFF.

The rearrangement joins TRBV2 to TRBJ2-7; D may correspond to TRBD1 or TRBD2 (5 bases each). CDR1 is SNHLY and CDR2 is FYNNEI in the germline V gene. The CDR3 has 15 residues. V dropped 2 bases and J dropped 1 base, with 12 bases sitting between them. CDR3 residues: CASSEWGTESYEQYF. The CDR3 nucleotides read TGTGCCAGCAGTGAATGGGGGACGGAATCCTACGAGCAGTACTTC.